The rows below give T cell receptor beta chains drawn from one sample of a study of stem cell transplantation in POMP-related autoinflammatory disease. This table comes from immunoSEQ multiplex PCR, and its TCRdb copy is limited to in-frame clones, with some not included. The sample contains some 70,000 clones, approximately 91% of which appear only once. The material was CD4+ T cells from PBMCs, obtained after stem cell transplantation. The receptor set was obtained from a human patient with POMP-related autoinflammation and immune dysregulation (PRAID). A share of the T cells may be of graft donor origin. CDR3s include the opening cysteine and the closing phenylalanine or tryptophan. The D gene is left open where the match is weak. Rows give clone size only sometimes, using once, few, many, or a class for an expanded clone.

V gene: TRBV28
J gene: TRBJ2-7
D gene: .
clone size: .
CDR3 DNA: TGTGCCAGTACTACAGGGGGGGCTTACGAGCAGTACTTC
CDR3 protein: CASTTGGAYEQYF

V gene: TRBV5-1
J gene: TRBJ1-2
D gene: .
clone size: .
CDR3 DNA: TGCGCCAGCAGCCCGCAGGGGTCTAACTATGGCTACACCTTC
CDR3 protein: CASSPQGSNYGYTF

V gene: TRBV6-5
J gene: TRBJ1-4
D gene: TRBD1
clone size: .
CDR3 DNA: TGTGCCAGCAGCCCCGGGGCAGGGGGCGAAAAACTGTTTTTT
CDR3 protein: CASSPGAGGEKLFF

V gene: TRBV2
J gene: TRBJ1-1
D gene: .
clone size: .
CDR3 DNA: TGTGCCAGCTCCCCCGGGAGGAGGAACACTGAAGCTTTCTTT
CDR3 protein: CASSPGRRNTEAFF

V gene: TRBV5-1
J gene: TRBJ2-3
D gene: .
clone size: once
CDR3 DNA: TGCGCCAGCAGCTTCACGGGGGGCACAGATACGCAGTATTTT
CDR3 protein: CASSFTGGTDTQYF

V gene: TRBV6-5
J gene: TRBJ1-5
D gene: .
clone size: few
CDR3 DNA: TGTGCCAGCGCCGACAGGTTCAATCAGCCCCAGCATTTT
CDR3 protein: CASADRFNQPQHF

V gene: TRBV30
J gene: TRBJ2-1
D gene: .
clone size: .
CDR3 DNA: TGTGCCTGGAGTGGAGTACACAATGAGCAGTTCTTC
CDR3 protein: CAWSGVHNEQFF

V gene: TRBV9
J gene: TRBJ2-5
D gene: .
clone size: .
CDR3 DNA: TGTGCCAGCAGCGTAGGCCCAAAACAAGAGACCCAGTACTTC
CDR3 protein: CASSVGPKQETQYF

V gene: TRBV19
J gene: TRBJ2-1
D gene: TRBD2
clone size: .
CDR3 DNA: TGTGCCAGTAGTATGGTAGCGGGAACGCACAATGAGCAGTTCTTC
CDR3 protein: CASSMVAGTHNEQFF

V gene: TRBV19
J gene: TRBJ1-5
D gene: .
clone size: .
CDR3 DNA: TGTGCCAGCAATACGGGGGGTAGCCAGCATTTT
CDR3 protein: CASNTGGSQHF

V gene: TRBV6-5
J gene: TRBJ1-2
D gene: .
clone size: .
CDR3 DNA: TGTGCCAGCAGTTACTCGAAGGTGACAGACTATGGCTACACCTTC
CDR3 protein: CASSYSKVTDYGYTF

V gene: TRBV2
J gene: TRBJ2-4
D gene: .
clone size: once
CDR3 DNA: TGTGCCAGCAGTGAATCGGGTAGGGGGCAGTACTTC
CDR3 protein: CASSESGRGQYF

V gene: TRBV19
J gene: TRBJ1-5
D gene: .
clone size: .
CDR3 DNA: TGTGCCAGTAGTATTTCCAGCGGCACCAATCAGCCCCAGCATTTT
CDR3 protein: CASSISSGTNQPQHF

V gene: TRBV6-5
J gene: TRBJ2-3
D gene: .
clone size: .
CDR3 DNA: TGTGCCAGCAGTCCGCGGAGGGCGAGGCCAGATACGCAGTATTTT
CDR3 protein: CASSPRRARPDTQYF

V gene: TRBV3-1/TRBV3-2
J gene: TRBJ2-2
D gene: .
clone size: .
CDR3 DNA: TGTGCCAGCAGCCCCAGGAACACCGGGGAGCTGTTTTTT
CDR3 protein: CASSPRNTGELFF

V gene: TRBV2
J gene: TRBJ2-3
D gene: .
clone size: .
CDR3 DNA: TGTGCCAGCAAACTACAGGGAAGCACAGATACGCAGTATTTT
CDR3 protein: CASKLQGSTDTQYF

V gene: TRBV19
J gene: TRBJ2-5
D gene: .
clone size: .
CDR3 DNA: TGTGCCAGTAGTATAGTTCTGAGGGAGACCCAGTACTTC
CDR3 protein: CASSIVLRETQYF

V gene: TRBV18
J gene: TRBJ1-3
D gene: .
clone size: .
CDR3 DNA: TGTGCCAGCTCACCCTCCAGAGTGGCTGGAAACACCATATATTTT
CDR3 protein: CASSPSRVAGNTIYF

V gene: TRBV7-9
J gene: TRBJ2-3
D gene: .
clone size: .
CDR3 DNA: TGTGCCAGCAGCTTTTACCTCGTGGGAGGGGGTGTAGATACGCAGTATTTT
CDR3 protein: CASSFYLVGGGVDTQYF

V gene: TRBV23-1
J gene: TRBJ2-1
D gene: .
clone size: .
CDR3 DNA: TGCGCCAGCAGTCAGGGGCCCCCACGGTACAATGAGCAGTTCTTC
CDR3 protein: CASSQGPPRYNEQFF

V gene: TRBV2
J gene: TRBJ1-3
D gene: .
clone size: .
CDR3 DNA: TGTGCCAGCAGTGTGAAGGGGACTGGAAACACCATATATTTT
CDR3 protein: CASSVKGTGNTIYF

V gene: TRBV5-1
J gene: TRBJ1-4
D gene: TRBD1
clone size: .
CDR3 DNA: TGCGCCAGCAGCTTGGCCTATGGACAGGGGGAAAATGAAAAACTGTTTTTT
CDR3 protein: CASSLAYGQGENEKLFF

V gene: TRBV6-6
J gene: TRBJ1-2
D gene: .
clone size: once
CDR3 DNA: TGTGCCAGCAGCATTGACACGAACTATGGCTACACCTTC
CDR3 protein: CASSIDTNYGYTF

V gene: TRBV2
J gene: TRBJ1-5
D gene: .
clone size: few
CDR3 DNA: TGTGCCAGCAGTGAGTCCGGGTATTCAAATCAGCCCCAGCATTTT
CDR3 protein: CASSESGYSNQPQHF

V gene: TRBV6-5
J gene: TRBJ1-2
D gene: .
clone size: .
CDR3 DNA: TGTGCCAGCAGTTACCTCCCAGGCGGAGGCGGCTACACCTTC
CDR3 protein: CASSYLPGGGGYTF

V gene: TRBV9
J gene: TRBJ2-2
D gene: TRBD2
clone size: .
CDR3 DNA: TGTGCCAGCAGCCCCACGGGGGGTTTGAACACCGGGGAGCTGTTTTTT
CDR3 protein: CASSPTGGLNTGELFF

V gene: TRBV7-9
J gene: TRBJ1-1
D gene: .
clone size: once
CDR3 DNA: TGTGCCAGCACCACTACCCGAACAGGGCGCCCTTTCTTT
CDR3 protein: CASTTTRTGRPFF

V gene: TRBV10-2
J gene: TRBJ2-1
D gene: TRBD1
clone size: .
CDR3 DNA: TGCGCCAGCAGTGAGGCCGGGACAGGCTACAATGAGCAGTTCTTC
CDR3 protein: CASSEAGTGYNEQFF

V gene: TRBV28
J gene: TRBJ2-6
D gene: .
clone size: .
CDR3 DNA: TGTGCCAGCGGACCTGGGGCGGCTGGGGCCAACGTCCTGACTTTC
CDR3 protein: CASGPGAAGANVLTF

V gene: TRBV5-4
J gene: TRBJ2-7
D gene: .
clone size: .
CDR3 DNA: TGTGCCAGCAGCTTGACAGGGAGTGCCTACGAGCAGTACTTC
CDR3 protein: CASSLTGSAYEQYF

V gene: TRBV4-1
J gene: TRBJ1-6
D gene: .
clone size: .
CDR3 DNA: TGCGCCAGCAGACGTCTACACGGGACAAATTCACCCCTCCACTTT
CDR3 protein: CASRRLHGTNSPLHF

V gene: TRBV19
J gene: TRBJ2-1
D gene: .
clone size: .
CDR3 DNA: TGTGCCAGTAGTATAGCGGGGGCAGGAACATATTCCAATGAGCAGTTCTTC
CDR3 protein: CASSIAGAGTYSNEQFF

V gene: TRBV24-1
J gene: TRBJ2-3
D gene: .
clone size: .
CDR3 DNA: TGTGCCACCAGTGATCCCCGGGGACCAGCAGATACGCAGTATTTT
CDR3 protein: CATSDPRGPADTQYF

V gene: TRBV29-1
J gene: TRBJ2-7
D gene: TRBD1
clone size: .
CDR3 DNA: TGCAGCGTTGTCGGGGACAGGAACTACGAGCAGTACTTC
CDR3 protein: CSVVGDRNYEQYF

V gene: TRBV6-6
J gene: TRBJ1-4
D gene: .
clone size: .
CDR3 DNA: TGTGCCAGCAGTTACCAGGACTCGAGGGGTGAAAAACTGTTTTTT
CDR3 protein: CASSYQDSRGEKLFF

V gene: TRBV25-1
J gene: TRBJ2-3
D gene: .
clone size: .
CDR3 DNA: TGTGCCAGCAGTGGACTAGTGAGCGAAGCAGATACGCAGTATTTT
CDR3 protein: CASSGLVSEADTQYF

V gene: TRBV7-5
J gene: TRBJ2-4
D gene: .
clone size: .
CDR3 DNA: TGTGTCAGAAGCTTAGCGCGGACTAGCGGGTTAGCCAAAAACATTCAGTACTTC
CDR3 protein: CVRSLARTSGLAKNIQYF

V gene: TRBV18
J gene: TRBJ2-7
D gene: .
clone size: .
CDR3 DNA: TGTGCCAGCTCACCACTTGGAGGGGGACGCGAGCAGTACTTC
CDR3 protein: CASSPLGGGREQYF

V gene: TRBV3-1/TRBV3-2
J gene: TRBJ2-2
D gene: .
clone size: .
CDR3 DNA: TGTGCCAGCAGCCAAGATCGGGGACTCCGCAACACCGGGGAGCTGTTTTTT
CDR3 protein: CASSQDRGLRNTGELFF

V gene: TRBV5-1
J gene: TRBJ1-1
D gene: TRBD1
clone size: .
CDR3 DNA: TGCGCCAGCAGCCCGTCGACAGGGGGGACTGAAGCTTTCTTT
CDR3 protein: CASSPSTGGTEAFF

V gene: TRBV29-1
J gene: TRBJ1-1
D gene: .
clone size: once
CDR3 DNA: TGCAGCGTCGAAGGACCGCCTGCAAGAACTGAAGCTTTCTTT
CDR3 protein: CSVEGPPARTEAFF

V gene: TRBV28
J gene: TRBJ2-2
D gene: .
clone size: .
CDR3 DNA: TGTGCCAGCAAAAGGGTCCTTGCGGGGTGGAAAGCGAACACCGGGGAGCTGTTTTTT
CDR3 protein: CASKRVLAGWKANTGELFF

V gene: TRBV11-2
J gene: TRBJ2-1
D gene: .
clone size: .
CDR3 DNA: TGTGCCAGCAGCCGGGACTTGGGGTCCAATGAGCAGTTCTTC
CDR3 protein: CASSRDLGSNEQFF

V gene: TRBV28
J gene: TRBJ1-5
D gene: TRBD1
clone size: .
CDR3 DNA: TGTGCCAGCAGTAGGACAGGGCCCCCTACTTTACATTTT
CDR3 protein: CASSRTGPPTLHF

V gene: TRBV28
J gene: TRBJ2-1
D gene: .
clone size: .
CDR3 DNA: TGTGCCAGCAGGACCTCCTACAATGAGCAGTTCTTC
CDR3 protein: CASRTSYNEQFF

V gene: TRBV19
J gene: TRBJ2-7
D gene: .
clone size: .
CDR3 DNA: TGTGCCAGTAGAGAAGCAGGCGTTCAATCCTACGAGCAGTACTTC
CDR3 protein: CASREAGVQSYEQYF

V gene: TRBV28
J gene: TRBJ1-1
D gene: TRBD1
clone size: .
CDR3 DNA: TGTGTCAGCAGTAACCGGGACAGGGGGCGCATTGAAGCTTTCTTT
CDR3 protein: CVSSNRDRGRIEAFF

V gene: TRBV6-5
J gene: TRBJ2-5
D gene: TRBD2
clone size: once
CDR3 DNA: TGTGCCAGCAGGACTAGCGGGGGGGCCCAAGAGACCCAGTACTTC
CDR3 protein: CASRTSGGAQETQYF

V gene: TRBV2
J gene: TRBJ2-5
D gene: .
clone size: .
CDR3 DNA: TGTGCCAGCAGTGAAGCTTGGTACTCCCAAGAGACCCAGTACTTC
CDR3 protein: CASSEAWYSQETQYF

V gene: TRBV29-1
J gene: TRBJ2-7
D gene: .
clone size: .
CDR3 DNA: TGCAGCGTTGGGGCAGGGGGGTACGAGCAGTACTTC
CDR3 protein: CSVGAGGYEQYF

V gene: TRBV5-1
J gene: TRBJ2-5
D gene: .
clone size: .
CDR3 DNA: TGCGCCAGCAGTGGGAATTACGGAACACTCCAAGAGACCCAGTACTTC
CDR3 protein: CASSGNYGTLQETQYF

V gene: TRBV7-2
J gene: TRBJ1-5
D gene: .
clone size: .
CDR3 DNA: TGTGCCAGCAGCTTATCTGGGGGGGCGCGACAGCCCCAGCATTTT
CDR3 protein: CASSLSGGARQPQHF

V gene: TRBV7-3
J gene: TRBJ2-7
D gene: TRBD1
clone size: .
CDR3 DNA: TGTGCCAGCAGCCGGGACAGGGGCGACGAGCAGTACTTC
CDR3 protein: CASSRDRGDEQYF

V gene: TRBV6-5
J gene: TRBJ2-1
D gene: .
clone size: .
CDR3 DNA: TGTGCCAGCAAGTGGGACCCGTACAATGAGCAGTTCTTC
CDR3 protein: CASKWDPYNEQFF

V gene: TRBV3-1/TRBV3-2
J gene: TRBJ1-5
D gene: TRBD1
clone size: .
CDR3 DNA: TGTGCCAGCAGCCAAGAGGGGACAGGGGCGGGACAGCCCCAGCATTTT
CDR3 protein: CASSQEGTGAGQPQHF

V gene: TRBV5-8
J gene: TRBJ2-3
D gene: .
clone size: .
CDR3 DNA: TGTGCCAGCAGCTTGTCCTTCCTAGGGGCATCTCCGCAGTATTTT
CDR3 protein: CASSLSFLGASPQYF

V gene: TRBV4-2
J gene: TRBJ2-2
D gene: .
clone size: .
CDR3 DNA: TGTGCCAGCAGCTTGCATCCGGACTTCAACACCGGGGAGCTGTTTTTT
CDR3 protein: CASSLHPDFNTGELFF

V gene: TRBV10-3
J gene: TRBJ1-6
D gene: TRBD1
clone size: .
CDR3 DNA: TGTGCCATCCGGGACAGGGAGAGCTCCTATAATTCACCCCTCCACTTT
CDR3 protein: CAIRDRESSYNSPLHF

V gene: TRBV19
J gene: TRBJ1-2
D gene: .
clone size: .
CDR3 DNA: TGTGCCAGTAGTACCACCTTGAGGGGTTTATACTATGGCTACACCTTC
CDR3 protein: CASSTTLRGLYYGYTF